These 22 T cell receptor beta chains came from one sample sequenced in a study of T cells after yellow fever vaccination. TCRdb processed the 5' RACE reads anew with MiXCR; each CDR3 protein has one entry. The sample lists 120,000 or so distinct CDR3 sequences, 7.2% occurring once. Sequenced here: CD4+ T cells sorted from PBMCs, sampled approximately 47 days after the first yellow fever vaccination. These receptor sequences come from a man aged 18 to 29 who received the YFV17D yellow fever vaccine.

CDR3 protein: CASSPLPPARDLSNYGYTF. In DNA form, the CDR3 reads TGTGCCAGCTCACCACTACCCCCGGCAAGAGACCTTTCTAACTATGGCTACACCTTC. V gene TRBV18 combines with J gene TRBJ1-2; D is uncertain. Trimming took 1 base from V and 0 from J, leaving 21 bases between them. The CDR3 is 19 residues long. Germline CDR1 and CDR2: KGHSH and LQKENI. The full variable domain, rest sourced from reference TRBV18 and TRBJ1-2, is NAGVMQNPRHLVRRRGQEARLRCSPMKGHSHVYWYRQLPEEGLKFMVYLQKENIIDESGMPKERFSAEFPKEGPSILRIQQVVRGDSAAYFCASSPLPPARDLSNYGYTFGSGTRLTVV.

This clonotype was counted many times. This chain uses TRBV5-1 with TRBJ1-4; tentatively, D is TRBD1 (6 bases). Germline V gene sequence: CDR1 SGHRS, CDR2 YFSETQ. V dropped 4 bases and J dropped 0 bases, with 28 bases sitting between them. This CDR3 is built from 21 residues. CDR3 sequence reads: CASSPGRRGALANATNEKLFF. The CDR3 coding sequence is TGCGCCAGCAGCCCCGGGCGGAGGGGGGCCCTAGCCAACGCAACTAATGAAAAACTGTTTTTT.

This clonotype was seen many times. The CDR3 DNA reads as TGTGCCAGCAGTGAAACGGGGAACACTGAAGCTTTCTTT. This sequence encodes CASSETGNTEAFF. The rearrangement uses TRBV6-1 and TRBJ1-1; no clear D gene. This CDR3 has 13 amino acids. Germline loops: CDR1 MNHNS, CDR2 SASEGT. Deletions cut 2 bases from V and 1 base from J, with 5 bases between.

This clonotype was detected ten times or more. The genes are TRBV5-1 and TRBJ2-2; D is uncertain. This CDR3 is built from 15 residues. Germline V gives CDR1 SGHRS, CDR2 YFSETQ. Trimming stripped 3 bases from V and 5 bases from J, with 14 bases between. The CDR3 DNA is TGCGCCAGCAGCTCTCGGGCCCCTAAAACCGGGGAGCTGTTTTTT. Translating it yields CASSSRAPKTGELFF.

Ten or more counts support this clonotype. The V gene is TRBV5-1, the J gene TRBJ2-2, with D maybe TRBD2 (6 bases). Germline V gives CDR1 SGHRS, CDR2 YFSETQ. This CDR3 contains 16 residues. V was pared by 4 bases and J by 4 bases, with 17 bases between. The CDR3 DNA reads as TGCGCCAGCAGCGCATCCGGGACTGGGGGCACCGGGGAGCTGTTTTTT. It yields the protein CASSASGTGGTGELFF.

Ten or more counts support this clonotype. V and J are TRBV20-1 and TRBJ2-7; 7 nucleotides agree with TRBD2. J gave up 4 bases and V 0 bases, and 12 bases lay outside the gene matches. Germline values: CDR1 DFQATT, CDR2 SNEGSKA (reference sequence). The CDR3 extends over 16 amino acids. DNA of the CDR3: TGCAGTGCTAGAGATCAAGGGAGGGGCGGCCCTTACGAGCAGTACGTC. Its protein product is CSARDQGRGGPYEQYV.

This clonotype has at least ten counts. The rearrangement uses TRBV5-5 and TRBJ1-5; 7 bases fit TRBD1. The CDR3 is 16 amino acids. J lost 6 bases, V lost 0 bases, and 9 bases had no gene match. Per germline, CDR1 SGHKS and CDR2 YYEKEE (reference sequence). CDR3 loop: CASSLGDRTWSQPQHF. The CDR3 nucleotides are TGTGCCAGCAGCTTGGGGGACAGAACCTGGAGTCAGCCCCAGCATTTT.

The table lists this clonotype with many counts. This chain joins TRBV11-2 and TRBJ2-2, with TRBD2 matching 9 bases. Germline assignment: CDR1 SGHAT and CDR2 FQNNGV. This CDR3 is 17 amino acids long. Trimming cost V 1 base and J 2 bases; bases outside gene matches: 5. CDR3 in DNA: TGTGCCAGCAGCTTAGGAGCTAGCGGGGCAAACACCGGGGAGCTGTTTTTT. As protein: CASSLGASGANTGELFF.

This clonotype has at least ten counts. V usage is TRBV4-2 and J usage is TRBJ2-5, with 7 bases fitting TRBD2. Germline trimming cut 4 bases from V and 3 bases from J; bases unmatched to any gene: 5. The germline gives CDR1 LGHNA, CDR2 YNFKEQ. The CDR3 runs to 14 residues. CDR3 coding DNA: TGTGCCAGCAGCCCCGGACGGGGGGAAGAGACCCAGTACTTC. The encoded protein is CASSPGRGEETQYF.

This rearrangement joins TRBV19 to TRBJ2-6, with 10 bases aligning to TRBD1. The germline V gene has CDR1 LNHDA and CDR2 SQIVND (reference sequence). The length of the CDR3 is 16 residues. The ends lost 5 bases at V and 3 bases at J; junction bases unmatched: 4. CDR3 bases: TGTGCCAGTAGTCGACAGGGGGCGATTGGGGCCAACGTCCTGACTTTC. Translated, it gives CASSRQGAIGANVLTF.

Ten or more counts support this clonotype. The chain joins TRBV7-2 to TRBJ1-5; possibly TRBD1 for D (5 bases). CDR3 length equals 13 residues. Germline V gene data show CDR1 as SGHTA and CDR2 as FQGNSA. Trimming stripped 7 bases from V and 7 bases from J, with 14 bases between. CDR3 residues: CASTIGVDQPQHF. For the CDR3, the DNA is TGTGCCAGCACTATAGGGGTGGACCAGCCCCAGCATTTT.

This clonotype was counted at least ten times. The J gene is TRBJ2-1, the V gene TRBV7-9; possible D gene TRBD1, 7 bases. Germline V gene lookup returns CDR1 SEHNR and CDR2 FQNEAQ (reference sequence). V lost 5 bases, J lost 8 bases, and 19 bases lay in between. The CDR3 covers 15 residues. CDR3 sequence: CASSARGDAFDEQFF. CDR3 nucleotide sequence: TGTGCCAGCAGCGCCAGGGGGGACGCATTCGATGAGCAGTTCTTC. The full variable domain, rest sourced from reference TRBV7-9 and TRBJ2-1, is DTGVSQNPRHKITKRGQNVTFRCDPISEHNRLYWYRQTLGQGPEFLTYFQNEAQLEKSRLLSDRFSAERPKGSFSTLEIQRTEQGDSAMYLCASSARGDAFDEQFFGPGTRLTVL.

This clonotype was counted between two and nine times. This sequence joins TRBV5-5 and TRBJ2-7, with D perhaps TRBD1 or TRBD2 (6 bases each). This CDR3 spans 15 amino acids. V was trimmed by 4 bases and J by 1 base, leaving 15 bases between them. From germline, CDR1 is SGHKS and CDR2 YYEKEE (reference sequence). CDR3 DNA sequence: TGTGCCAGCAGCCTGGGTTCGGGGGCGTCCTACGAGCAGTACTTC. Protein product: CASSLGSGASYEQYF. Based on the CDR3 plus reference TRBV5-5 and TRBJ2-7, the full variable domain is DAGVTQSPTHLIKTRGQQVTLRCSPISGHKSVSWYQQVLGQGPQFIFQYYEKEERGRGNFPDRFSARQFPNYSSELNVNALLLGDSALYLCASSLGSGASYEQYFGPGTRLTVT.

This clonotype showed up many times. The chain joins TRBV5-6 to TRBJ1-1, with a weak D call TRBD1 (5 bases). The germline V gene has CDR1 SGHDT and CDR2 YYEEEE. This CDR3 has 14 amino acids. Trimming removed 2 bases at V and 7 bases at J, with 15 bases between. The CDR3: CASSFRTAGGEAFF. CDR3 bases: TGTGCCAGCAGCTTCAGGACGGCCGGGGGTGAAGCTTTCTTT.

The sample holds many counts of this clonotype. The chain is built from TRBV5-1 and TRBJ2-2, with D possibly being TRBD1 (5 bases). The CDR3 runs 15 residues. From germline, CDR1 is SGHRS and CDR2 YFSETQ. V lost 0 bases and J 5 bases, leaving 11 bases between the germline ends. The CDR3 is CASSLAAGRTGELFF. For the CDR3, the DNA is TGCGCCAGCAGCTTGGCGGCAGGGCGAACCGGGGAGCTGTTTTTT.

The table lists this clonotype with many counts. The chain is built from TRBV25-1 and TRBJ2-3; the D is unclear. V was trimmed by 2 bases and J by 0 bases, leaving 6 bases between them. The CDR3 spans 14 residues. CDR1 is MGHDK and CDR2 is SYGVNS in the germline V gene. As DNA, the CDR3 is TGTGCCAGCAGTGAAGTTGCAAGCACAGATACGCAGTATTTT. Encoded protein: CASSEVASTDTQYF.

The DNA of the CDR3 is TGTGCCAGCAGCTTAACGGGTACAGGGCCTTCCTACAATGAGCAGTTCTTC. This sequence encodes CASSLTGTGPSYNEQFF. The chain links TRBV7-3 to TRBJ2-1; weak D call: TRBD1 (6 bases). The CDR3 loop spans 17 amino acids. V was pared by 0 bases and J by 1 base, with 13 bases between. Looked up from germline, CDR1 is SGHTA and CDR2 is FQGTGA.

This clonotype was picked up many times. The chain combines TRBV12-5 with TRBJ2-4; D possibly corresponds to TRBD1 (5 bases). The CDR3 runs to 14 residues. Trimming took 1 base from V and 7 from J, leaving 11 bases between them. In germline, CDR1 is LGHNT, CDR2 FRNRAP. As DNA, the CDR3 is TGTGCTAGTGGTTTGGGCGCTGGGGCGAACATTCAGTACTTC. This translates into CASGLGAGANIQYF.

This clonotype was observed many times. The V and J genes are TRBV18 and TRBJ2-2, with D perhaps matching TRBD1 (5 bases). V was cut by 1 base and J by 0 bases, with 12 bases left in between. This CDR3 spans 17 amino acids. Germline values: CDR1 KGHSH, CDR2 LQKENI. CDR3 region: CASSPQQTGSNTGELFF. For the CDR3, the DNA is TGTGCCAGCTCACCACAGCAAACAGGATCGAACACCGGGGAGCTGTTTTTT.

This clonotype came up many times. The chain is built from TRBV5-1 and TRBJ1-1; no definite D call. Germline V gene sequence: CDR1 SGHRS, CDR2 YFSETQ. Trimming took 8 bases from V and 2 from J, leaving 16 bases between them. This CDR3 is 14 amino acids long. The CDR3 coding sequence is TGCGCCAGTCAAGCCCCGACTAGTAACACTGAAGCTTTCTTT. This codes for CASQAPTSNTEAFF. Filled out from reference TRBV5-1 and TRBJ1-1, the complete variable domain reads KAGVTQTPRYLIKTRGQQVTLSCSPISGHRSVSWYQQTPGQGLQFLFEYFSETQRNKGNFPGRFSGRQFSNSRSEMNVSTLELGDSALYLCASQAPTSNTEAFFGQGTRLTVV.

This clonotype was counted ten times or more. The V call is TRBV6-5, the J call TRBJ2-7; no firm D call. The V gene lost 0 bases and the J gene lost 1 base, with 13 bases spanning the gap. The CDR3 totals 16 residues. CDR1 and CDR2 (germline): MNHEY, SVGAGI. In nucleotides, the CDR3 is TGTGCCAGCAGTTACTCGGGCACTCGCCCATCCTACGAGCAGTACGTC. It is translated as CASSYSGTRPSYEQYV.

This clonotype was seen at least ten times. The chain couples TRBV20-1 to TRBJ2-3; 10 bases align to TRBD2. Germline CDR1 reads DFQATT; CDR2 reads SNEGSKA (reference sequence). The CDR3 extends over 15 amino acids. After removal of 5 bases from V and 5 bases from J, the junction contained 10 bases not matched to a gene. The CDR3 loop reads CSAADSGGAGDTQYF. CDR3 sequence (DNA): TGCAGTGCTGCAGACAGCGGGGGGGCGGGAGATACGCAGTATTTT.